This TCR beta chain was sequenced in a study of blood T cells in healthy people across ages. The study, taken as a whole, reports: CMV infection status of these donors was not known.

This clonotype came up many times. The target antigen is unknown. The CDR3 has 15 amino acids. The germline V gene has CDR1 DFQATT and CDR2 SNEGSKA (reference sequence). The V end was cut by 5 bases, the J end by 2 bases, with 17 bases between. A sample-barcoded 5' primer and a J-beta primer mix were used in a second PCR of about 7 to 11 cycles. In TCRdb, the 5' RACE reads were re-called with MiXCR into one record per CDR3 protein. This sample has fewer than 700,000 distinct CDR3 sequences, with around half found just once. The V and J genes are TRBV20-1 and TRBJ2-3; D perhaps matches TRBD1 (6 bases). The clonotype was recovered from a man older than 75 in good health. Input material: blood. CDR3 DNA: TGCAGTGCTTATGACAGGTTATCGATCACAGATACGCAGTATTTT. It codes for CSAYDRLSITDTQYF.